This TCR beta chain stems from a study of blood T cell repertoires in COVID-19. Study-level information: Samples representing acute and convalescent COVID-19 were sourced from the United States, Italy and Spain.

This CDR3 comprises 13 residues. Trimming left V 4 bases short and J 5 bases short, with 11 bases between. Germline V lookup: CDR1 LGHDT, CDR2 YNNKEL (reference sequence). Sequencing used immunoSEQ multiplex PCR; TCRdb keeps in-frame clones, though not all of them. The table has approximately 50,000 clones, about 86% seen once. The chain carries TRBV3-1 (or the pseudogene TRBV3-2) and TRBJ2-5; tentative D call: TRBD1 (6 bases). Sequenced material: peripheral blood. The sequence came from an elderly woman with acute or convalescent COVID-19. CDR3 residues: CASSPTGRETQYF. The CDR3 nucleotides are TGTGCCAGCAGCCCTACAGGGCGCGAGACCCAGTACTTC.